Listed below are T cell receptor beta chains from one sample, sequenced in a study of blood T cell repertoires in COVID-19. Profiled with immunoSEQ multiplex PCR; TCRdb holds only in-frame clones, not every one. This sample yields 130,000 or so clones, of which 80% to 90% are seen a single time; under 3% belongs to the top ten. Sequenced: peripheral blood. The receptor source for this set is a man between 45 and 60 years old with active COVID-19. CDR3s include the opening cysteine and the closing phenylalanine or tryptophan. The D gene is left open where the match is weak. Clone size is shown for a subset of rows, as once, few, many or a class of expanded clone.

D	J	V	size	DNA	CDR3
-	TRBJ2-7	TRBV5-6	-	TGTGCCAGCAGCAGGGACAACTCCTACGAGCAGTACTTC	CASSRDNSYEQYF
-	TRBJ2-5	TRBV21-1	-	TGTGCCAGCAGCAAAGACGGGGTGATTGAGACCCAGTACTTC	CASSKDGVIETQYF
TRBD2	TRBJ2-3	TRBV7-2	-	TGTGCCAGCAGCTTAGCCGCGCGGGGGGCTTCAGATACGCAGTATTTT	CASSLAARGASDTQYF
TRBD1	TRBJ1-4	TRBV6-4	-	TGTGCCAGCATTGTTCGGGTTGTACAGGGGTGTGAAAAACTGTTTTTT	CASIVRVVQGCEKLFF
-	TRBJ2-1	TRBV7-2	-	TGTGCCAGCAGCTTAGGTGGAGGGTCCTACAATGAGCAGTTCTTC	CASSLGGGSYNEQFF
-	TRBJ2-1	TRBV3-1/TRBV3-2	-	TGTGCCAGCAGCCAGAGGGATGAGCAGTTCTTC	CASSQRDEQFF
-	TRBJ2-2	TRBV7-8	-	TGTGCCAGCAGCTTGCGGGTCCTTACCGGGGAGCTGTTTTTT	CASSLRVLTGELFF
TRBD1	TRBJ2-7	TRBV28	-	TGTGCCAGCAGTCGAACCGGACAGGGGGCTTTCGAGCAGTACTTC	CASSRTGQGAFEQYF
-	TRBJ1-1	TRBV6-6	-	TGTGCCAGCAACTTCCGGGTGAACACTGAAGCTTTCTTT	CASNFRVNTEAFF
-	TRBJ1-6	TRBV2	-	TGTGCCAGCAGTGAAGAGGGGGGGGCATCCCTCCACTTT	CASSEEGGASLHF
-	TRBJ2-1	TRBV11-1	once	TGTGCCAGCAGCTTAACCAGACACCAAACTCACAATGAGCAGTTCTTC	CASSLTRHQTHNEQFF
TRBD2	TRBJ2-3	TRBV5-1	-	TGCGCCAGCAGCTTGGGTGTGACTAGCGGGGGGGCCTTGGATACGCAGTATTTT	CASSLGVTSGGALDTQYF
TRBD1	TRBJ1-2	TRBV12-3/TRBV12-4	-	TGTGCCATCACTGACAGGGTAGGGGGCTACACCTTC	CAITDRVGGYTF
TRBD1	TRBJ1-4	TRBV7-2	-	TGTGCCAGCAGCCCCCGGGACAGAAAAAAACTGTTTTTT	CASSPRDRKKLFF
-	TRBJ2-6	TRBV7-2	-	TGTGCCAGCAGCTTGTCGGGGGGCTCTCGCTCTGGGGCCAACGTCCTGACTTTC	CASSLSGGSRSGANVLTF
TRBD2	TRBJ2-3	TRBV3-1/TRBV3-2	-	TGTGCCAGCAGCCAAGTATCCCGGGGGGGCGCTTCCGTAGCAGATACGCAGTATTTT	CASSQVSRGGASVADTQYF
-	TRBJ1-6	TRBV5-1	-	TGCGCCAGCAGCAGTCTACCTCTTCCCAGGGCGGATTTATCACCCCTCCACTTT	CASSSLPLPRADLSPLHF
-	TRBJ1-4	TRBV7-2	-	TGTGCCAGCAGCTTAAGCGTTGCTCCCGAGTTGGCTAATGAAAAACTGTTTTTT	CASSLSVAPELANEKLFF
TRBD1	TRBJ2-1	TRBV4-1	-	TGCGCCAGCAGCCGACAGGGGAGCTCCTACAATGAGCAGTTCTTC	CASSRQGSSYNEQFF
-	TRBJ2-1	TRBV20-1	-	TGCAGTGCCCACCAGACTAGAGGGCAGTTCTTC	CSAHQTRGQFF
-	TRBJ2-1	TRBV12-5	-	TGTGCTAGTGGTTTGGGGCCTGAGCAGTTCTTC	CASGLGPEQFF
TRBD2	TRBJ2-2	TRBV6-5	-	TGTGCCAGCCGTCTAGCGGGAGCCGGGGAGCTGTTTTTT	CASRLAGAGELFF
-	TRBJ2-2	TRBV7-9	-	TGTGCCAGCAGCTTAGAAGGGGTTCGCTCCGGGGAGCTGTTTTTT	CASSLEGVRSGELFF
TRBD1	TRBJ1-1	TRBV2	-	TGTGCCAGCAGCTTTCAGGGGGTGAACACTGAAGCTTTCTTT	CASSFQGVNTEAFF
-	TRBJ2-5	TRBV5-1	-	TGCGCCAGCAGCCACGGAGGTCCGGAGACCCAGTACTTC	CASSHGGPETQYF
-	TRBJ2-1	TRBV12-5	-	TGTGCTAGTGGTCGTCCGTACAGGACCCCCTACAATGAGCAGTTCTTC	CASGRPYRTPYNEQFF
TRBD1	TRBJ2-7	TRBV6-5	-	TGTGCCATCTTAAAGGGGACAGGGGCGAGAAACGAGCAGTACTTC	CAILKGTGARNEQYF
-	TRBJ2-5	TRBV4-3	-	TGCGCCAGCAGCCAAAACTACCCTAGAGAGACCCAGTACTTC	CASSQNYPRETQYF
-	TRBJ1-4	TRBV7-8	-	TGTGCCAGCAGCCTAGGAGGTGTAACTAATGAAAAACTGTTTTTT	CASSLGGVTNEKLFF
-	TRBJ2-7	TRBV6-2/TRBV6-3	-	TGTGCCAGCAGCCGATCAGGGGGGGAGCAGTACTTC	CASSRSGGEQYF
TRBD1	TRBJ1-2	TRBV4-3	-	TGCGCCAGCAGCCAGACAGGGGGCTACGGCTACACCTTC	CASSQTGGYGYTF
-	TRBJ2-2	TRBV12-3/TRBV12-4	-	TGTGCCAGCAGCCCGCGGAACACCGGGGAGCTGTTTTTT	CASSPRNTGELFF
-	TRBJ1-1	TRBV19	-	TGTGCCAGTAGTCGGTCAGGACAAGGGAAAACTGAAGCTTTCTTT	CASSRSGQGKTEAFF
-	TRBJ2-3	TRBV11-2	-	TGTGCCAGCAGCCTTCAGGGGCTAAGCACAGATACGCAGTATTTT	CASSLQGLSTDTQYF
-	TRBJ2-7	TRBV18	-	TGTGCCAGCTCACTGGCAGGGCCGTCGCACGAGCAGTACTTC	CASSLAGPSHEQYF
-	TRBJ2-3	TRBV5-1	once	TGCGCCAGCAGCGTACAGGGTTACGGAACAGATACGCAGTATTTT	CASSVQGYGTDTQYF
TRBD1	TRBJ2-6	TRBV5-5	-	TGTGCCAGCAGTCTACAGGGGAGTGGGGCCAACGTCCTGACTTTC	CASSLQGSGANVLTF
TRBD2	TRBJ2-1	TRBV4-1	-	TGCGCCAGCAGCCAAGAGGCTGCGGGGGGATACAATGAGCAGTTCTTC	CASSQEAAGGYNEQFF